Following are 32 T cell receptor beta chains from one sample sequenced in a study of cytomegalovirus exposure and HLA in healthy donors. Researchers ran the PCR with 60 Vbeta and 13 Jbeta primers. TCRdb's copy holds only in-frame clones and misses some; the assay was immunoSEQ multiplex PCR. The sample records about 140,000 clones, 80% being singletons. Sequenced input: PBMCs. These receptors all come from a man in his forties in good health and CMV-seronegative.

V and J are TRBV4-3 and TRBJ2-2; TRBD2 agrees at 10 bases. Per the germline V gene, CDR1 is LGHNA and CDR2 is YSLEER. CDR3 size: 16 residues. Germline trimming cut 4 bases from V and 4 bases from J; bases unmatched to any gene: 6. The CDR3 protein is CASSPIAGGGTGELFF. In DNA, the CDR3 is TGCGCCAGCAGCCCGATAGCGGGGGGCGGCACCGGGGAGCTGTTTTTT.

This sequence joins TRBV4-2 and TRBJ1-2; tentatively, D is TRBD1 (6 bases). CDR3 size: 15 residues. V was pared by 4 bases and J by 4 bases, with 16 bases between. From germline, CDR1 is LGHNA and CDR2 YNFKEQ. In nucleotides, the CDR3 is TGTGCCAGCAGCCCACAACAGGGATTGGGCTATGGCTACACCTTC. It encodes CASSPQQGLGYGYTF.

This chain joins TRBV5-4 and TRBJ2-2; D gene uncertain. Germline lookup yields CDR1 SGHNT and CDR2 YYREEE (reference sequence). The ends were cut back, 4 bases at V and 3 bases at J, with 16 bases in the middle. The CDR3 sequence is 16 residues long. In nucleotides, the CDR3 is TGTGCCAGCAGCCGCGGAGCGACTTTCGACACCGGGGAGCTGTTTTTT. Its protein is CASSRGATFDTGELFF.

The V call is TRBV7-9, the J call TRBJ2-7; D possibly corresponds to TRBD1 (6 bases). The CDR3 consists of 19 residues. V was trimmed by 0 bases and J by 2 bases, leaving 23 bases between them. The germline V gene has CDR1 SEHNR and CDR2 FQNEAQ (reference sequence). This chain's CDR3 is CASSLAFPSQGPRAYEQYF. Written as DNA, the CDR3 is TGTGCCAGCAGCTTAGCTTTCCCCTCCCAGGGGCCGCGAGCCTACGAGCAGTACTTC.

The chain joins TRBV5-1 to TRBJ2-5; a weak D match, TRBD2 (6 bases). The CDR3 loop spans 12 amino acids. V was cut by 1 base and J by 8 bases, with 9 bases left in between. Germline V gene sequence: CDR1 SGHRS, CDR2 YFSETQ. The DNA for the CDR3 is TGCGCCAGCAGCTTGTCGGGGGACACCCAGTACTTC. This translates into CASSLSGDTQYF. The full variable domain, in which reference TRBV5-1 and TRBJ2-5 provide the parts outside the CDR3, is KAGVTQTPRYLIKTRGQQVTLSCSPISGHRSVSWYQQTPGQGLQFLFEYFSETQRNKGNFPGRFSGRQFSNSRSEMNVSTLELGDSALYLCASSLSGDTQYFGPGTRLLVL.

This chain links TRBV7-9 with TRBJ2-3; D is possibly TRBD2 (7 bases). The CDR3 runs to 17 residues. V was shortened by 2 bases and J by 5 bases, with 20 bases between the two germline ends. Per germline, CDR1 SEHNR and CDR2 FQNEAQ (reference sequence). Here the CDR3 reads CASSLRRGGGRGDTQYF. Here the CDR3 DNA reads TGTGCCAGCAGCTTACGGCGCGGCGGGGGCCGGGGAGATACGCAGTATTTT.

This clone appeared a few times. DNA of the CDR3: TGTGCCAGCTCAAGACTAGGGACGGAGACTAACTATGGCTACACCTTC. It specifies CASSRLGTETNYGYTF. This sequence joins TRBV2 and TRBJ1-2, with a weak D call TRBD1 (5 bases). Trimming removed 8 bases at V and 0 bases at J, with 19 bases between. Germline CDR1 SNHLY, CDR2 FYNNEI. The CDR3 is 16 amino acids.

V usage is TRBV5-6 and J usage is TRBJ2-3, with a weak D call TRBD1 (5 bases). Germline CDR1 reads SGHDT; CDR2 reads YYEEEE. V was trimmed by 4 bases and J by 2 bases, leaving 11 bases between them. This CDR3 is 14 amino acids long. For the CDR3, the DNA is TGTGCCAGCAGCCAGCCGACAGCCACAGATACGCAGTATTTT. Its translation: CASSQPTATDTQYF.

The gene calls are TRBV6-5 and TRBJ1-4, with D perhaps TRBD1 (6 bases). Per germline, CDR1 MNHEY and CDR2 SVGAGI. The CDR3 totals 15 residues. Between the trimmed V and J ends, which lost 5 bases and 0 bases, there was a span of 10 bases. CDR3 sequence reads: CASSGTGTTNEKLFF. Here the CDR3 DNA reads TGTGCCAGCAGTGGAACAGGGACAACTAATGAAAAACTGTTTTTT.

V is TRBV6-4 and J is TRBJ2-1; no clear D gene. V was pared by 0 bases and J by 4 bases, with 10 bases between. CDR3 size: 15 residues. The germline V gene has CDR1 MRHNA and CDR2 SNTAGT. CDR3 amino acids: CASSDSLSGYNEQFF. As DNA, the CDR3 is TGTGCCAGCAGTGACTCACTGTCGGGTTACAATGAGCAGTTCTTC.

The chain recombines TRBV10-1 with TRBJ1-1; the D gene is possibly TRBD1 (6 bases). V shed 5 bases and J shed 2 bases, with 9 bases lying between them. The CDR3 is 13 residues long. Germline V gives CDR1 WNHNN, CDR2 SYGVQD (reference sequence). The CDR3 DNA reads TGCGCCAGCAGTAGGGACATTAACACTGAAGCTTTCTTT. Translating gives CASSRDINTEAFF.

The chain recombines TRBV28 with TRBJ1-5, with D possibly matching TRBD1 (5 bases). Trimming took off 8 bases at V and 5 bases at J, with 22 bases between the two ends. CDR1 is MDHEN, CDR2 SYDVKM, per germline. This CDR3 region has 16 residues. In nucleotides, the CDR3 is TGTGCCAGCGGTTCCCTCCCTGGGACTACAGATCAGCCCCAGCATTTT. This gives the protein CASGSLPGTTDQPQHF.

The V call is TRBV28, the J call TRBJ2-1; 8 bases match TRBD2. Germline V gives CDR1 MDHEN, CDR2 SYDVKM. The V and J ends lost 7 bases and 3 bases, in that order; junction bases with no gene match: 5. The CDR3 extends over 14 amino acids. CDR3 sequence (DNA): TGTGCCAGCACGACTAGCGCTATCTACAATGAGCAGTTCTTC. Its translation is CASTTSAIYNEQFF. Filled out from reference TRBV28 and TRBJ2-1, the complete variable domain reads DVKVTQSSRYLVKRTGEKVFLECVQDMDHENMFWYRQDPGLGLRLIYFSYDVKMKEKGDIPEGYSVSREKKERFSLILESASTNQTSMYLCASTTSAIYNEQFFGPGTRLTVL.

This chain connects TRBV10-3 to TRBJ2-5; 15 bases align to TRBD2. The J segment lost 4 bases and the V segment lost 8 bases, leaving 5 bases of the junction unmatched. Germline V CDR1 and CDR2: ENHRY, SYGVKD. There are 15 residues in the CDR3. The CDR3 sequence: CAIGLAGGQGETQYF. For the CDR3, the DNA is TGTGCCATCGGACTAGCGGGGGGGCAGGGAGAGACCCAGTACTTC.

This clone was detected once. The chain joins TRBV27 to TRBJ1-5; D might be TRBD1 (6 bases). The germline CDR1 and CDR2 sequences are MNHEY and SMNVEV (reference sequence). Trimming pared 8 bases from V and 2 bases from J, leaving 13 bases between. The CDR3 spans 14 residues. CDR3 sequence (DNA): TGTGCCAGCGGCTTACAGGGAGGCAATCAGCCCCAGCATTTT. It yields the protein CASGLQGGNQPQHF.

The chain joins TRBV6-5 to TRBJ2-7; TRBD1 might be the D (6 bases). This CDR3 is built from 15 residues. Germline V gene sequence: CDR1 MNHEY, CDR2 SVGAGI. Trimming removed 3 bases from V and 3 bases from J, with 15 bases in between. The CDR3, as DNA: TGTGCCAGCAGTTATTCGGCAGGGGTGTTCTACGAGCAGTACTTC. This sequence encodes CASSYSAGVFYEQYF.

This rearrangement joins TRBV2 to TRBJ1-6; possible D gene TRBD1, 6 bases. The CDR3 spans 16 residues. Germline V gives CDR1 SNHLY, CDR2 FYNNEI. V dropped 6 bases and J dropped 0 bases, with 12 bases sitting between them. In DNA, the CDR3 is TGTGCCAGCAGCATAACCAGGGGCTCCTATAATTCACCCCTCCACTTT. This codes for CASSITRGSYNSPLHF.

Of note for this clone: One end of the junction varies from germline; a read error may be responsible. The gene calls are TRBV18 and TRBJ1-1, with D possibly being TRBD1 (6 bases). Germline CDR1 and CDR2: KGHSH and LQKENI. CDR3 length: 15 amino acids. CDR3 in DNA: TGTGCCAGCTCGTACCTCGGACAGATGAACACTGCAGCTTTCTTT. Translating it yields CASSYLGQMNTAAFF.

The chain recombines TRBV6-6 with TRBJ2-3; 9 nucleotides align to TRBD1. CDR1 and CDR2 from the germline V gene are MNHNY and SVGAGI (reference sequence). V was clipped by 2 bases and J by 6 bases; unmatched bases: 6. This CDR3 has 15 amino acids. The CDR3 coding sequence is TGTGCCAGCAGTTACGGGGACAGGGTGGGGGATACGCAGTATTTT. Protein product: CASSYGDRVGDTQYF.

As concerns this clone: Because it lacks the conserved phenylalanine or tryptophan at the end, this CDR3 is likely a read error. The CDR3: CASREGQRKTEAFL. DNA for the CDR3: TGTGCCAGCAGGGAGGGACAGCGAAAGACTGAAGCTTTCCTT. The chain employs TRBV6-1 and TRBJ1-1; TRBD1 aligns across 7 bases. Germline values: CDR1 MNHNS, CDR2 SASEGT. There are 14 residues in the CDR3. After removal of 6 bases from V and 5 bases from J, the junction contained 9 bases not matched to a gene.

V and J are TRBV7-7 and TRBJ2-5; TRBD2 agrees at 8 bases. The CDR3 runs to 14 residues. Germline V gene data show CDR1 as SSHAT and CDR2 as FNYEAQ (reference sequence). Trimming took 5 bases from V and 5 from J; bases not matched to a gene: 7. The CDR3 nucleotides read TGTGCCAGCAGCCGTAGCGGGGAGGGGGAGACCCAGTACTTC. Translated: CASSRSGEGETQYF.

The CDR3 spells CASSSSLQGVDGNTIYF. DNA of the CDR3: TGTGCCAGCAGCTCCTCTCTCCAGGGGGTGGATGGAAACACCATATATTTT. The chain is built from TRBV9 and TRBJ1-3; 7 bases match TRBD1. Germline values: CDR1 SGDLS, CDR2 YYNGEE. This CDR3 has 17 residues. V shed 4 bases and J 3 bases; nucleotides not matched to a gene: 13.

This chain links TRBV4-2 with TRBJ2-5; 13 bases are a match to TRBD2. The end of the DNA is better explained by TRBJ2-7, so the J call may be wrong. The CDR3 loop spans 15 amino acids. Germline V gene sequence: CDR1 LGHNA, CDR2 YNFKEQ. The CDR3 reads CASSRTSGGADEQYF. CDR3 nucleotide sequence: TGTGCCAGCAGCCGTACTAGCGGGGGGGCCGACGAGCAGTACTTC.

In this sample, this clone turned up a few times. The CDR3 protein is CASSLGAPNEKLFF. For the CDR3, the DNA is TGTGCCAGCAGCTTGGGGGCACCTAATGAAAAACTGTTTTTT. The chain couples TRBV5-6 to TRBJ1-4; D is unresolved. V was cut by 0 bases and J by 3 bases, with 6 bases left in between. The CDR3 spans 14 residues. Germline CDR1 and CDR2: SGHDT and YYEEEE.

This rearrangement joins TRBV6-5 to TRBJ1-1; 9 positions agree with TRBD1. Germline values: CDR1 MNHEY, CDR2 SVGAGI. The ends lost 7 bases at V and 0 bases at J; junction bases unmatched: 6. The CDR3 is 15 amino acids. CDR3 sequence (DNA): TGTGCCAGCAAACAGGGGGCTGAGATGAACACTGAAGCTTTCTTT. This translates into CASKQGAEMNTEAFF.

V and J are TRBV29-1 and TRBJ2-3; weak D call: TRBD2 (7 bases). The CDR3 covers 12 residues. V shed 6 bases and J shed 2 bases, with 9 bases lying between them. CDR1 SQVTM and CDR2 ANQGSEA come from the germline V gene. The CDR3 DNA reads TGCAGCGTGGGGGGGCTCACAGATACGCAGTATTTT. Protein product: CSVGGLTDTQYF.

The V gene is TRBV27, the J gene TRBJ2-3; 9 bases agree with TRBD2. The CDR3 has 13 residues. Germline V gene sequence: CDR1 MNHEY, CDR2 SMNVEV (reference sequence). After removal of 8 bases from V and 4 bases from J, the junction contained 4 bases not matched to a gene. The CDR3 DNA is TGTGCCAGCCGCGGGGGGGCGGCAGATACGCAGTATTTT. Amino acids: CASRGGAADTQYF.

The chain joins TRBV15 to TRBJ2-3, with 10 bases fitting TRBD2. From germline, CDR1 is LNHNV and CDR2 YYDKDF (reference sequence). CDR3 size: 16 residues. V shed 5 bases and J 2 bases; nucleotides not matched to a gene: 7. CDR3: CATSGGLATYTDTQYF. The CDR3 region has the DNA TGTGCCACCAGCGGGGGACTAGCGACATACACAGATACGCAGTATTTT.

A single count supports this clone. This rearrangement joins TRBV30 to TRBJ2-7; TRBD1 matches 7 bases. Germline assignment: CDR1 GTSNPN and CDR2 SVGIG (reference sequence). The CDR3 length is 14 residues. Losses at the gene ends were 1 base for V and 6 bases for J; bases not matched to a gene: 9. CDR3 amino acids: CAWSAQGVLGEQYF. The CDR3 DNA sequence: TGTGCCTGGAGTGCTCAGGGGGTTCTCGGCGAGCAGTACTTC.

This chain connects TRBV19 to TRBJ2-5, with 7 nucleotides matching TRBD2. This CDR3 is 14 amino acids long. Germline V gene data show CDR1 as LNHDA and CDR2 as SQIVND (reference sequence). Unmatched junction bases numbered 5, after V lost 3 bases and J lost 4 bases. CDR3 amino acids: CASSISGRAETQYF. The CDR3 bases are TGTGCCAGTAGTATTTCGGGGAGGGCAGAGACCCAGTACTTC.

The chain uses TRBV6-6 and TRBJ2-3, with a tentative D call TRBD2 (5 bases). This CDR3 is 12 amino acids long. CDR1 and CDR2 from the germline V gene are MNHNY and SVGAGI (reference sequence). V was shortened by 8 bases and J by 2 bases, with 8 bases between the two germline ends. The chain's CDR3 is CASQDSTDTQYF. The CDR3 DNA is TGTGCCAGCCAGGACTCCACAGATACGCAGTATTTT.

This clone is a singleton in its sample. V and J are TRBV6-5 and TRBJ2-5, with D tentatively TRBD1 (6 bases). CDR3 length: 14 amino acids. Trimming stripped 4 bases from V and 5 bases from J, with 14 bases between. The germline CDR1 and CDR2 sequences are MNHEY and SVGAGI. CDR3 DNA: TGTGCCAGCAGTTTTCGGACAGCTGGGGAGACCCAGTACTTC. Translated, it gives CASSFRTAGETQYF.